The entry below gives a single T cell receptor (beta chain) sequence along with its context. The antigen is not known. The data stem from a study of shared clonotypes between healthy human individuals. About the research overall: Those who served as donors were a couple of women and three men between the ages of 18 and 49. Each donor's CD8 memory used one plate, CD8 naive two, each CD4 subset three. The study's findings and limits: Several donors held about 4.5% of naive CD4 clonotypes in common. Larger richness was generally estimated for naive than memory subsets.

Here immunoSEQ multiplex PCR was the method, and the copy in TCRdb shows in-frame clones only, minus some. The sample has 2,100,000 or so clones, nearly 97% seen once; the top ten hold more than 0.1%. The germline gives CDR1 SNHLY, CDR2 FYNNEI. With V trimmed by 8 bases and J by 5 bases, 6 bases remained unmatched. The CDR3 is 13 amino acids. The TCR originated in a man aged 18 to 30 in good health. The rearrangement joins TRBV2 to TRBJ2-3, with TRBD2 matching 8 bases. Sequenced: naive CD4+ T cells sorted from blood. Subset here: CD45RA+ positively selected. The CDR3 DNA follows: TGTGCCAGCCAGCGGGAGTACAGAGATACGCAGTATTTT. This sequence encodes CASQREYRDTQYF.